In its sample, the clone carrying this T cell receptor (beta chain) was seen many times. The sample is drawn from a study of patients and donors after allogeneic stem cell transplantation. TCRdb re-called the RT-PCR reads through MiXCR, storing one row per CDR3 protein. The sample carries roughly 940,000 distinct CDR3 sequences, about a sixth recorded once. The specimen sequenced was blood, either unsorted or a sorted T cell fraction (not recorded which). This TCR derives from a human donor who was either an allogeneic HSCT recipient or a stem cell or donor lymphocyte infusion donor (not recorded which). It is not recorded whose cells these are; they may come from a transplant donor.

The CDR3 sequence is CASSRERTGGTEAFF. The CDR3 DNA reads as TGCGCCAGCAGTCGCGAGCGGACAGGGGGCACTGAAGCTTTCTTT. The chain is built from TRBV5-1 and TRBJ1-1, with 10 bases lining up with TRBD1. From germline, CDR1 is SGHRS and CDR2 YFSETQ. Trimming cost V 5 bases and J 4 bases; bases outside gene matches: 8. The CDR3 totals 15 residues.